The 29 T cell receptor beta chains given below trace back to one sample, sequenced in a study of CDR3 diversity in severe acne. TCRdb recomputed calls from the PCR reads with MiXCR, one row per CDR3 protein. The sample carries approximately 90,000 distinct CDR3 sequences, around 47% recorded once. Source material: blood. These receptors came from a male donor with severe acne vulgaris.

This clonotype was observed a few times. This chain's CDR3 is CASSQASGRRDEQFF. The DNA for the CDR3 is TGTGCCAGCAGCCAAGCTAGCGGGAGGAGGGATGAGCAGTTCTTC. The rearrangement joins TRBV3-1 to TRBJ2-1, with TRBD2 identical over 11 bases. Germline assignment: CDR1 LGHDT and CDR2 YNNKEL (reference sequence). The CDR3 covers 15 residues. The junction had 4 bases not matched to a gene; V was cut back by 1 base and J by 8 bases.

This chain joins TRBV7-9 and TRBJ2-7; D uncertain. This CDR3 has 15 amino acids. V was cut by 4 bases and J by 0 bases, with 13 bases left in between. Germline assignment: CDR1 SEHNR and CDR2 FQNEAQ (reference sequence). In DNA, the CDR3 is TGTGCCAGCAGCTCCGTGCAGTCGAGCTCCTACGAGCAGTACTTC. Translated, it gives CASSSVQSSSYEQYF. Filled out from reference TRBV7-9 and TRBJ2-7, the complete variable domain reads DTGVSQNPRHKITKRGQNVTFRCDPISEHNRLYWYRQTLGQGPEFLTYFQNEAQLEKSRLLSDRFSAERPKGSFSTLEIQRTEQGDSAMYLCASSSVQSSSYEQYFGPGTRLTVT.

This clonotype was found once. This chain joins TRBV20-1 and TRBJ1-1; no definite D call. The V end lost 5 bases, the J end lost 7 bases, and 8 bases lay between the germline ends. The CDR3 is 10 amino acids. CDR1 is DFQATT and CDR2 is SNEGSKA in the germline V gene (reference sequence). CDR3 nucleotide sequence: TGCAGTGCTGTGGAAGGTGAAGCTTTCTTT. It is translated as CSAVEGEAFF.

This clonotype was picked up many times. CDR3 in DNA: TGCAGTGCTAGAGGGGGAGGGAACAGCAATCAGCCCCAGCATTTT. Translating it yields CSARGGGNSNQPQHF. The chain is built from TRBV20-1 and TRBJ1-5, with D unclear. This CDR3 region has 15 residues. The germline gives CDR1 DFQATT, CDR2 SNEGSKA (reference sequence). The germline V and J ends were trimmed by 1 base and 1 base, with 11 bases remaining between them.

The chain uses TRBV7-2 and TRBJ1-4; possibly TRBD1 for D (5 bases). The CDR3 is 16 residues long. Between the trimmed V and J ends, which lost 5 bases and 0 bases, there was a span of 13 bases. Germline V gives CDR1 SGHTA, CDR2 FQGNSA. In DNA form, the CDR3 reads TGTGCCAGCAGCAGCGGACATTTTGCAACTAATGAAAAACTGTTTTTT. It specifies CASSSGHFATNEKLFF.

The chain links TRBV28 to TRBJ1-2, with D perhaps TRBD1 (5 bases). Germline CDR1 is MDHEN and CDR2 is SYDVKM. V was pared by 10 bases and J by 8 bases, with 17 bases between. There are 12 residues in the CDR3. CDR3 DNA: TGTGCCACGGGGGATCGCCGGCGGGGCTACACCTTC. It yields the protein CATGDRRRGYTF.

The chain joins TRBV6-1 to TRBJ1-5; no reliable D call. Germline V gene data show CDR1 as MNHNS and CDR2 as SASEGT. There are 12 residues in the CDR3. With 5 bases removed from V and 9 bases from J, the gap between germline ends came to 11 bases. The CDR3 reads CASSSASGPQHF. In nucleotides, the CDR3 is TGTGCCAGCAGTTCCGCTTCGGGGCCCCAGCATTTT.

This clonotype came up once. Sequence at one end of the junction differs from germline and may be a read error. The V and J genes are TRBV7-2 and TRBJ2-7, with D perhaps matching TRBD1 or TRBD2 (5 bases each). CDR1 SGHTA and CDR2 FQGNSA come from the germline V gene. CDR3 length: 15 residues. The CDR3 sequence: CASSQDWGTVWEQYF. The DNA of the CDR3 is TGCGCCAGCAGCCAAGATTGGGGGACGGTCTGGGAGCAGTACTTC.

This clonotype occurred once. This may come from a read error, since a much larger clone is one base off. The chain joins TRBV14 to TRBJ1-6, with TRBD1 matching over 8 bases. This CDR3 is built from 15 residues. J lost 11 bases, V lost 4 bases, and 10 bases had no gene match. Germline loops: CDR1 SGHDN, CDR2 FVKESK. In DNA, the CDR3 is TGTGCCAGCAGCCTGCGGACAGGGCTCAATCCACCCCTCCACTTT. It is translated as CASSLRTGLNPPLHF. The variable domain in full, completed from reference TRBV14 and TRBJ1-6, reads EAGVTQFPSHSVIEKGQTVTLRCDPISGHDNLYWYRRVMGKEIKFLLHFVKESKQDESGMPNNRFLAERTGGTYSTLKVQPAELEDSGVYFCASSLRTGLNPPLHFGNGTRLTVT.

This clonotype has at least ten counts. CDR3 loop: CSARESAVYNSPLHF. CDR3 nucleotide sequence: TGCAGTGCTAGAGAGTCGGCAGTTTATAATTCACCCCTCCACTTT. This chain joins TRBV20-1 and TRBJ1-6; no clear D gene. Germline CDR1 DFQATT, CDR2 SNEGSKA (reference sequence). The CDR3 spans 15 residues. Between the trimmed V and J ends, which lost 0 bases and 4 bases, there was a span of 10 bases.

The V call is TRBV29-1, the J call TRBJ2-7, with 7 bases aligning to TRBD2. This CDR3 contains 15 residues. Trimming removed 3 bases from V and 1 base from J; junction bases left unmatched: 9. Germline V gene sequence: CDR1 SQVTM, CDR2 ANQGSEA. The CDR3 reads CSVEFSGWNSYEQYF. The CDR3 nucleotides read TGCAGCGTTGAGTTTAGCGGGTGGAATTCCTACGAGCAGTACTTC.

This clonotype has a count of ten or more. The rearrangement links TRBV7-9 to TRBJ1-2; tentatively, D is TRBD1 (5 bases). The CDR3 runs 18 residues. CDR1 SEHNR and CDR2 FQNEAQ come from the germline V gene (reference sequence). Trimming left V 1 base short and J 6 bases short, with 24 bases between. Here the CDR3 reads CASSLVAGLGVPQDGYTF. The CDR3 DNA follows: TGTGCCAGCAGCTTAGTGGCGGGCTTGGGGGTTCCCCAGGATGGCTACACCTTC.

This clonotype was counted many times. The chain recombines TRBV2 with TRBJ2-7; D ambiguous. The CDR3 spans 12 residues. V was clipped by 2 bases and J by 5 bases, with 7 bases between them. Germline-derived CDR1 and CDR2 are SNHLY and FYNNEI. The CDR3 nucleotides are TGTGCCAGCAGTGAACACTTCAACGAGCAGTACTTC. Its translation: CASSEHFNEQYF. The full variable domain, with the rest looked up from reference TRBV2 and TRBJ2-7, is EPEVTQTPSHQVTQMGQEVILRCVPISNHLYFYWYRQILGQKVEFLVSFYNNEISEKSEIFDDQFSVERPDGSNFTLKIRSTKLEDSAMYFCASSEHFNEQYFGPGTRLTVT.

A remark on this clonotype: This CDR3 is missing its conserved last phenylalanine or tryptophan, likely due to a read error. This sequence joins TRBV12-3 or TRBV12-4 and TRBJ2-5; D gene ambiguous. The CDR3 is 15 residues long. As DNA, the CDR3 is TGTGCCAGCAGTTTAGGGGCAAACCCTCAAGGGACCCAGTACTCC. This encodes CASSLGANPQGTQYS.

This clonotype turned up a few times. The chain is built from TRBV28 and TRBJ2-2; 7 bases align to TRBD2. The CDR3 has 15 amino acids. Looked up from germline, CDR1 is MDHEN and CDR2 is SYDVKM. J was trimmed by 6 bases and V by 4 bases; bases with no gene match: 8. This CDR3 reads CASSWLREMPGELFF. As DNA, the CDR3 is TGTGCCAGCAGTTGGTTGCGGGAGATGCCCGGGGAGCTGTTTTTT.

The rearrangement uses TRBV7-9 and TRBJ2-7; 13 bases agree with TRBD2. The V gene's germline CDR1 is SEHNR and CDR2 FQNEAQ (reference sequence). Losses at the gene ends were 5 bases for V and 11 bases for J; bases not matched to a gene: 12. This CDR3 comprises 15 residues. CDR3 region: CASSHGLAGEGEKYF. CDR3 coding DNA: TGTGCCAGCAGCCACGGACTAGCGGGGGAAGGGGAGAAGTACTTC.

This clonotype was counted between two and nine times. The chain combines TRBV14 with TRBJ2-7, with 9 nucleotides matching TRBD1. V was pared by 0 bases and J by 3 bases, with 3 bases of the junction left unmatched. Germline V gene sequence: CDR1 SGHDN, CDR2 FVKESK. This CDR3 spans 15 amino acids. For the CDR3, the DNA is TGTGCCAGCAGCCAAGATGGGACAGGGTACTACGAGCAGTACTTC. Its protein is CASSQDGTGYYEQYF.

This clonotype was detected a few times. The rearrangement links TRBV6-4 to TRBJ1-6; 9 nucleotides align to TRBD1. CDR3 size: 15 residues. Trimming at V came to 0 bases and at J to 8 bases, leaving 2 bases not matched to a gene. The germline CDR1 and CDR2 sequences are MRHNA and SNTAGT. The CDR3 coding sequence is TGTGCCAGCAGTGACTCCGGGACAGGGTATTCACCCCTCCACTTT. This translates into CASSDSGTGYSPLHF.

This clonotype was observed at least ten times. V is TRBV6-2 or TRBV6-3 and J is TRBJ2-7, with D unresolved. V lost 5 bases and J 1 base, leaving 6 bases between the germline ends. Germline values: CDR1 MNHEY, CDR2 SVGEGT. The CDR3 sequence is 12 residues long. CDR3 in amino acids: CASSSESYEQYF. CDR3 nucleotide sequence: TGTGCCAGCAGTAGCGAATCCTACGAGCAGTACTTC.

The chain employs TRBV5-4 and TRBJ1-2; 10 bases align to TRBD1. Germline-derived CDR1 and CDR2 are SGHNT and YYREEE (reference sequence). This CDR3 is 15 amino acids long. Trimming at V came to 5 bases and at J to 8 bases, leaving 12 bases not matched to a gene. The CDR3 coding sequence is TGTGCCAGCAGTCCAGGACAGGGGGTTTTAAGAGGCTACACCTTC. Amino acid sequence: CASSPGQGVLRGYTF.

V is TRBV15 and J is TRBJ1-1; D is uncertain. Trimming pared 8 bases from V and 1 base from J, leaving 8 bases between. Germline loops: CDR1 LNHNV, CDR2 YYDKDF (reference sequence). This CDR3 comprises 12 residues. The CDR3, as DNA: TGTGCCACCCAAGACCCGAACACTGAAGCTTTCTTT. It encodes CATQDPNTEAFF.

A few counts support this clonotype. V and J are TRBV4-1 and TRBJ2-2, with D uncertain. V was clipped by 0 bases and J by 3 bases, with 8 bases between them. Germline V gives CDR1 MGHRA, CDR2 YSYEKL. This CDR3 has 15 residues. The CDR3 loop is CASSQDHLYTGELFF. Here the CDR3 DNA reads TGCGCCAGCAGCCAAGATCACCTTTACACCGGGGAGCTGTTTTTT.

This clonotype showed up just a few times. The chain links TRBV20-1 to TRBJ2-1; no clear D. Germline loops: CDR1 DFQATT, CDR2 SNEGSKA (reference sequence). CDR3 length equals 11 residues. V dropped 6 bases and J dropped 5 bases, with 8 bases sitting between them. The CDR3 coding sequence is TGCAGTGCCGAGAATCACAATGAGCAGTTCTTC. It encodes CSAENHNEQFF.

This clonotype has ten or more counts. This rearrangement joins TRBV25-1 to TRBJ1-1; D unclear. The V gene's germline CDR1 is MGHDK and CDR2 SYGVNS. CDR3 length equals 15 residues. V was clipped by 1 base and J by 5 bases, with 14 bases between them. DNA of the CDR3: TGTGCCAGCAGTGAATTGAGAGGTGGGTGGACTGAAGCTTTCTTT. Translation: CASSELRGGWTEAFF.

A few counts support this clonotype. The chain recombines TRBV12-3 or TRBV12-4 with TRBJ1-2; possible D gene TRBD1, 5 bases. V lost 7 bases and J lost 4, with 13 bases in between. The CDR3 consists of 13 residues. As DNA, the CDR3 is TGTGCCAGCACCCCCGGGGGTAGCTATGGCTACACCTTC. Its translation: CASTPGGSYGYTF.

The rearrangement links TRBV10-3 to TRBJ2-5; the D gene is possibly TRBD2 (6 bases). V gave up 4 bases and J gave up 0 bases, with 15 bases separating them. CDR3 length: 16 residues. Germline V gives CDR1 ENHRY, CDR2 SYGVKD. CDR3 protein: CAISVTGTVDQETQYF. Written as DNA, the CDR3 is TGTGCCATCAGTGTCACCGGGACTGTAGACCAAGAGACCCAGTACTTC.

This clonotype was observed many times. The chain uses TRBV2 and TRBJ2-1; 10 bases align to TRBD2. Germline V gives CDR1 SNHLY, CDR2 FYNNEI. The CDR3 totals 18 residues. V shed 8 bases, J shed 7 bases, and the junction held 20 bases outside the gene matches. CDR3: CASSAEREGSPLTNEQFF. CDR3 sequence (DNA): TGTGCCAGCTCCGCTGAGCGGGAGGGCAGTCCCCTTACGAATGAGCAGTTCTTC.

This clonotype was seen just once. The chain carries TRBV7-9 and TRBJ2-5; perhaps D is TRBD1 or TRBD2 (5 bases each). The V and J ends lost 0 bases and 5 bases respectively, with 7 bases between them. CDR1 and CDR2 (germline): SEHNR, FQNEAQ (reference sequence). This CDR3 has 13 residues. In DNA, the CDR3 is TGTGCCAGCAGCTTAGCGGGACCCGAGACCCAGTACTTC. Translated, it gives CASSLAGPETQYF.

DNA for the CDR3: TGTGCCAGCAAGGGAAGAGGCGCTCGCGGGGCTTTCTTT. Amino acid sequence: CASKGRGARGAFF. This chain joins TRBV12-3 or TRBV12-4 and TRBJ1-1, with D unclear. V was shortened by 7 bases and J by 11 bases, with 20 bases between the two germline ends. CDR3 length: 13 amino acids.